The TCR beta chain under discussion was sequenced for a study of beta chain features in type 1 diabetes. All of the isolated RNA was reverse transcribed, so expressed TCRB transcripts were sequenced. Generated by immunoSEQ multiplex PCR, the TCRdb table keeps only in-frame clones and is missing some. The sample contains about 470,000 clones, about 30% of which appear only once. The sample holds one count of this clone. This CDR3 comprises 13 residues. From germline, CDR1 is SGHDN and CDR2 FVKESK. The germline V and J ends were trimmed by 2 bases and 5 bases, with 8 bases remaining between them. Sorting with CD45RO/CCR7/CD25/CD127/CD95/CD27 yielded naive, central memory, regulatory and stem-like memory CD4+ cells. Each sorted population was over 95% pure.

The chain joins TRBV14 to TRBJ2-3; D is tentatively TRBD1 or TRBD2 (5 bases each). Sequenced sample: naive CD4+ T cells from blood. The sequence came from a man younger than 35 in good health. As DNA, the CDR3 is TGTGCCAGCAGCCAACAGGGAGTAGATACGCAGTATTTT. This sequence encodes CASSQQGVDTQYF. Full variable domain (rest looked up from reference TRBV14 and TRBJ2-3): EAGVTQFPSHSVIEKGQTVTLRCDPISGHDNLYWYRRVMGKEIKFLLHFVKESKQDESGMPNNRFLAERTGGTYSTLKVQPAELEDSGVYFCASSQQGVDTQYFGPGTRLTVL.